This T cell receptor beta chain was captured by sequencing in a study of blood T cell repertoires in COVID-19 (dated by TCRdb to about 2020). About the full investigation: The collaborator samples originated in the United States, Italy and Spain and spanned the acute and convalescent phases of COVID-19. The prospective study material was composed of cDNA or gDNA derived from T cells, B-cell-depleted T cells, or PBMCs. Samples were obtained from the ongoing ImmuneRACE study (first 160 participants) and from 1,000 to 1,500 subjects provided by 6 global collaborators. Deeply sampled blood TCRbeta repertoires from subjects exposed to, actively infected with, or recovered from COVID-19 were included in the dataset. HLA class I and class II types, where available, came from metadata supplied by the sample provider rather than from assay-based typing. The repertoires were released in a freely available public database meant as a resource for research on the immune response to SARS-CoV-2. Sample metadata almost always included a de-identified subject ID, COVID-19 status, age in years and sex. The paper as a whole reports these results and caveats: Clinical and demographic metadata were provided uncurated, with the amount varying by source and participant.

The V end loses 6 bases and the J end loses 2 bases, and a stretch of 14 bases separates them. CDR1 and CDR2, per the germline V gene, are MDHEN and SYDVKM. The CDR3 runs 15 residues from the cysteine to the phenylalanine. The read is trimmed to its CDR3 DNA, 45 bases read in frame from base 1. The immunoSEQ Assay, a bias-controlled multiplex PCR, was used to amplify TCRbeta CDR3 regions from genomic DNA. The authors' pipeline ran thus. Within the assay, amplification of reference gene primers was used to estimate how many nucleated cells each sample contained. To quantify the absolute abundance of each unique TCRbeta CDR3 rearrangement, sequence reads were collapsed and filtered. For each sample, productive Simpson clonality was calculated by taking the square root of Simpson's diversity index across productive rearrangements. TCRdb limited this immuneACCESS table to in-frame rearrangements with V and J called. A share of clones is missing; checked studies link under half to unresolved V genes, and the rest is unexplained. The V and J calls and clone size were taken over from that table, and D and trimming were inferred from the DNA. The sample table lists hundreds of thousands of clones, approximately 84% of them with a count of one. The ten largest clones represent roughly a sixth of the sample.

As concerns this clone: Its antigen specificity is not known. The record has no base qualities; no much larger clone is one base away.

In the prospective study, participants were roughly 18 to 100 years old, resided in about two dozen geographic areas of the United States, and were enrolled through a virtual design. To assign participants to cohorts, the prospective study relied on clinical history that participants themselves reported in a screening survey and a study questionnaire. ImmuneRACE Cohort 3 recovered participants were defined by two consecutive negative NP/OP PCR tests, healthcare professional clearance, or symptom resolution. Mobile phlebotomists in the prospective study collected whole blood, serum and a nasopharyngeal or oropharyngeal swab from every participant. Participants in the prospective study had the option to provide additional blood draws and questionnaires over a roughly two-month period. Before DNA extraction, prospective study blood samples were shipped either frozen or at room temperature.

This clonotype was obtained from a young man who had recovered from COVID-19. The sequencing sample was made of PBMCs or T cells enriched from blood (not recorded which). Here the chain combines TRBV28 and TRBJ1-5; the D gene is perhaps TRBD1, from 5 matching bases. The bases read TGTGCCAGCAGGGGGGGGACTGGGGGCAATCAGCCCCAGCATTTT. Its protein is CASRGGTGGNQPQHF.